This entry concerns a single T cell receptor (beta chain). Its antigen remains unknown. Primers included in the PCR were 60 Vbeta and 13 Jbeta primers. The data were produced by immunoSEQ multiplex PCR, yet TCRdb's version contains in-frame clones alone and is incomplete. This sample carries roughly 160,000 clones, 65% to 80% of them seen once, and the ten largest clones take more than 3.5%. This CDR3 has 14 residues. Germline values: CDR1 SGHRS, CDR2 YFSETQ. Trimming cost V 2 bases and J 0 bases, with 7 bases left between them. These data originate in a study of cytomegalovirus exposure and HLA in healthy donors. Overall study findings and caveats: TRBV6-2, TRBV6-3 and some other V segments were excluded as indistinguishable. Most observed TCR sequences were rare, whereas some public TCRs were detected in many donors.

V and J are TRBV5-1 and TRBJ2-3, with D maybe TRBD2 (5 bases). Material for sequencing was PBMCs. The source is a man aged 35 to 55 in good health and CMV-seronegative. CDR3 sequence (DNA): TGCGCCAGCAGCTTTAGGACTAGCACAGATACGCAGTATTTT. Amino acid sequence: CASSFRTSTDTQYF.